The 18 T cell receptor beta chains below come from one sample, sequenced in a study of blood T cell repertoires in COVID-19. Method: immunoSEQ multiplex PCR; TCRdb's copy keeps in-frame clones and lacks some. The sample yields more than 150,000 clones, roughly 84% seen once. Material: PBMCs or T cells enriched from blood (not recorded which). The origin of the receptors is an older woman who had recovered from COVID-19.

This chain links TRBV7-2 with TRBJ1-2; D gene ambiguous. Germline V lookup: CDR1 SGHTA, CDR2 FQGNSA. Trimming took off 1 base at V and 7 bases at J, with 13 bases between the two ends. CDR3 length: 14 amino acids. The CDR3 DNA follows: TGTGCCAGCAGCTTAGGAATCACGACGGGTGGCTACACCTTC. It is translated as CASSLGITTGGYTF. Full variable domain (remainder filled in from reference TRBV7-2 and TRBJ1-2): GAGVSQSPSNKVTEKGKDVELRCDPISGHTALYWYRQSLGQGLEFLIYFQGNSAPDKSGLPSDRFSAERTGGSVSTLTIQRTQQEDSAVYLCASSLGITTGGYTFGSGTRLTVV.

The rearrangement links TRBV11-2 to TRBJ2-3, with D tentatively TRBD2 (6 bases). Trimming took 6 bases from V and 2 from J, leaving 12 bases between them. CDR1 SGHAT and CDR2 FQNNGV come from the germline V gene. CDR3 length: 14 residues. The CDR3 sequence: CASRLTGDTDTQYF. DNA for the CDR3: TGTGCCAGCAGACTTACGGGAGACACAGATACGCAGTATTTT.

The V call is TRBV18, the J call TRBJ1-5; possibly TRBD1 for D (5 bases). The V end lost 2 bases, the J end lost 0 bases, and 11 bases lay between the germline ends. Germline lookup yields CDR1 KGHSH and CDR2 LQKENI. This CDR3 has 16 residues. CDR3 sequence reads: CASSPRGGSSNQPQHF. The CDR3 coding sequence is TGTGCCAGCTCACCAAGGGGCGGCAGTAGCAATCAGCCCCAGCATTTT.

The chain uses TRBV14 and TRBJ1-4, with 12 positions matching TRBD1. V shed 4 bases, J shed 14 bases, and the junction held 14 bases outside the gene matches. CDR1 and CDR2 from the germline V gene are SGHDN and FVKESK. The CDR3 totals 16 residues. The CDR3 here is CASSRNPGQGATRLFF. For the CDR3, the DNA is TGTGCCAGCAGCCGGAACCCGGGACAGGGGGCTACGCGGCTGTTTTTT.

This clone was seen a single time. The chain is built from TRBV5-1 and TRBJ1-4, with 11 bases aligning to TRBD1. The CDR3 runs to 16 residues. Germline V gene lookup returns CDR1 SGHRS and CDR2 YFSETQ. The V gene end was trimmed by 4 bases and the J gene end by 3 bases; junction bases not matched to a gene: 5. This CDR3 is CASSHGQGAANEKLFF. The CDR3, as DNA: TGCGCCAGCAGCCACGGACAGGGGGCGGCTAATGAAAAACTGTTTTTT.

The chain employs TRBV14 and TRBJ2-7, with TRBD2 as a possible D gene (5 bases). This CDR3 has 14 residues. The germline gives CDR1 SGHDN, CDR2 FVKESK. The germline V and J ends were trimmed by 1 base and 6 bases, with 13 bases remaining between them. CDR3 sequence: CASSQGDYLGEQYF. The CDR3 DNA is TGTGCCAGCAGCCAAGGTGACTACCTGGGCGAGCAGTACTTC.

This chain connects TRBV28 to TRBJ2-7; TRBD2 is a possible D gene (6 bases). Deletions cut 2 bases from V and 2 bases from J, with 16 bases between. This CDR3 is 16 amino acids long. CDR1 and CDR2 (germline): MDHEN, SYDVKM. CDR3 amino acids: CASSLASIGGAYEQYF. Here the CDR3 DNA reads TGTGCCAGCAGTTTAGCGTCAATCGGGGGAGCCTACGAGCAGTACTTC.

Regarding this clone: At one end, the junction sequence differs from germline, possibly due to a read error. The CDR3 spells CASSQPGGADLRF. The CDR3 DNA reads TGTGCCAGCAGCCAACCCGGTGGGGCAGACTTGCGCTTT. This sequence joins TRBV3-1 (or the pseudogene TRBV3-2) and TRBJ1-1, with D possibly being TRBD1 (5 bases). This CDR3 spans 13 amino acids. From germline, CDR1 is LGHDT and CDR2 YNNKEL (reference sequence).

This clone came up a few times. The V call is TRBV4-1, the J call TRBJ1-2, with 8 bases that match TRBD1. The CDR3 is 16 amino acids. V was pared by 4 bases and J by 5 bases, with 12 bases of the junction left unmatched. Germline V lookup: CDR1 MGHRA, CDR2 YSYEKL. As DNA, the CDR3 is TGCGCCAGCAGCCGGGTTTTTGGGACAGGCCGGTATGGCTACACCTTC. Protein: CASSRVFGTGRYGYTF.

The CDR3 loop reads CASSTDRVGQETQYF. As DNA, the CDR3 is TGCGCCAGCAGCACGGACAGGGTCGGCCAAGAGACCCAGTACTTC. The genes are TRBV5-1 and TRBJ2-5; 8 nucleotides line up with TRBD1. Germline CDR1 is SGHRS and CDR2 is YFSETQ. CDR3 size: 15 residues. V lost 4 bases and J lost 1; bases outside the gene matches: 6.

This sequence joins TRBV11-2 and TRBJ1-1; 7 nucleotides agree with TRBD1. CDR3 size: 17 residues. V was pared by 1 base and J by 1 base, with 9 bases of the junction left unmatched. Germline V gene data show CDR1 as SGHAT and CDR2 as FQNNGV. Here the CDR3 DNA reads TGTGCCAGCAGCTTAGGGTTGGGGGACAGACAGAACACTGAAGCTTTCTTT. This translates into CASSLGLGDRQNTEAFF.

This chain links TRBV6-5 with TRBJ1-5; the D gene is possibly TRBD1 (6 bases). This CDR3 comprises 14 residues. Germline CDR1 is MNHEY and CDR2 is SVGAGI. V lost 5 bases and J 6 bases, leaving 14 bases between the germline ends. The CDR3: CASSKHQGTQPQHF. DNA of the CDR3: TGTGCCAGCAGTAAGCATCAGGGGACTCAGCCCCAGCATTTT.

The chain links TRBV11-2 to TRBJ1-3; D remains unclear. Deletions cut 6 bases from V and 9 bases from J, with 9 bases between. From germline, CDR1 is SGHAT and CDR2 FQNNGV. The CDR3 is 11 amino acids. The CDR3 is CASSEEGTIYF. The CDR3 DNA is TGTGCCAGCAGTGAAGAGGGCACCATATATTTT.

Comments on this clone: Other DNA variants within this sample encode the same CDR3. The chain is built from TRBV18 and TRBJ2-2; 12 nucleotides agree with TRBD2. The germline gives CDR1 KGHSH, CDR2 LQKENI. This CDR3 region has 19 residues. J lost 6 bases, V lost 5 bases, and 16 bases had no gene match. The CDR3 coding sequence is TGTGCCAGCTCATCACTACACCAGACTAGCGGGAGCCCCCCCGGGGAGCTGTTTTTT. Translating gives CASSSLHQTSGSPPGELFF. Full variable domain (rest looked up from reference TRBV18 and TRBJ2-2): NAGVMQNPRHLVRRRGQEARLRCSPMKGHSHVYWYRQLPEEGLKFMVYLQKENIIDESGMPKERFSAEFPKEGPSILRIQQVVRGDSAAYFCASSSLHQTSGSPPGELFFGEGSRLTVL.

The chain is built from TRBV19 and TRBJ1-1; 7 bases agree with TRBD1. The CDR3 is 16 amino acids. Germline CDR1 and CDR2: LNHDA and SQIVND (reference sequence). V lost 7 bases, J lost 1 base, and 12 bases stayed unmatched. The CDR3 region is CASKDQDRRGNTEAFF. CDR3 nucleotide sequence: TGTGCCAGTAAGGATCAGGACAGGAGGGGGAACACTGAAGCTTTCTTT. Together with reference TRBV19 and TRBJ1-1, the CDR3 gives the full variable domain: DGGITQSPKYLFRKEGQNVTLSCEQNLNHDAMYWYRQDPGQGLRLIYYSQIVNDFQKGDIAEGYSVSREKKESFPLTVTSAQKNPTAFYLCASKDQDRRGNTEAFFGQGTRLTVV.

This clone was seen a single time. The chain joins TRBV20-1 to TRBJ2-1; no firm D call. The CDR3 contains 10 residues. Germline CDR1 DFQATT, CDR2 SNEGSKA (reference sequence). The CDR3, as DNA: TGCAGCGCCCGGGACAATGAGCAGTTCTTC. This translates into CSARDNEQFF.

The chain recombines TRBV7-8 with TRBJ2-3, with TRBD2 matching 11 bases. Germline V CDR1 and CDR2: SGHVS, FQNEAQ. Trimming cost V 5 bases and J 10 bases; bases outside gene matches: 8. This CDR3 is 14 amino acids long. This CDR3 reads CASSLSGGALPQYF. The CDR3 coding sequence is TGTGCCAGCAGCCTTAGCGGGGGGGCCCTGCCGCAGTATTTT.

The chain links TRBV7-9 to TRBJ1-1; perhaps TRBD1 as D (5 bases). The V gene's germline CDR1 is SEHNR and CDR2 FQNEAQ (reference sequence). With 6 bases removed from V and 4 bases from J, the gap between germline ends came to 15 bases. The CDR3 sequence is 14 residues long. Written as DNA, the CDR3 is TGTGCCAGCAGGACAGTGCCGGGGGGCACTGAAGCTTTCTTT. As protein: CASRTVPGGTEAFF.